Shown below are 9 T cell receptor beta chains from a single sample sequenced in a study of CD8 T cells in ankylosing spondylitis (dated by TCRdb to the late 2010s). Study-level results and caveats: Blood from ankylosing spondylitis patients appeared to be characterized by a TCR beta motif composed of several highly homologous amino acid variants.

The library was built by means of 5' RACE. For sequencing, an Illumina HiSeq 2500 was employed. The raw public data were reprocessed by TCRdb itself: fastp quality trimming at Q25, MiXCR clonotype calling, in-frame beta chains only. A single entry per CDR3 protein holds the most common genes and DNA from its merged rows. Recorded for this sample are 350,000 or so distinct CDR3 sequences; around 8% of them occurred a single time. More than 14% of the sample is in the top ten clones. Their antigen targets remain unknown. Material: blood, either unsorted or a sorted T cell fraction (not recorded which). The receptors originated from a male donor with ankylosing spondylitis.

The rearrangement uses TRBV7-6 and TRBJ2-5, with D tentatively TRBD1 or TRBD2 (5 bases each). V was trimmed by 6 bases and J by 3 bases, leaving 26 bases between them. CDR1 is SGHVS, CDR2 FNYEAQ, per germline. The CDR3 runs 18 residues. The chain's CDR3 is CASSSRALTGTSEETQYF. DNA for the CDR3: TGTGCCAGCAGTTCTAGGGCTCTAACCGGGACCAGTGAAGAGACCCAGTACTTC.

The table lists this clonotype with a few counts. The chain combines TRBV20-1 with TRBJ2-7, with no clear D. This CDR3 is built from 15 residues. The V end lost 1 base, the J end lost 2 bases, and 15 bases lay between the germline ends. Germline V gene data show CDR1 as DFQATT and CDR2 as SNEGSKA (reference sequence). CDR3 amino acids: CSARAPRQSTYEQYF. The CDR3 nucleotides read TGCAGTGCTAGAGCTCCACGGCAGTCCACCTACGAGCAGTACTTC.

This clonotype has only a few counts. The chain joins TRBV28 to TRBJ1-4; perhaps TRBD1 as D (5 bases). V lost 4 bases to trimming and J lost 7 bases, with 13 bases between them. The CDR3 runs 14 residues. CDR1 and CDR2 from the germline V gene are MDHEN and SYDVKM. CDR3 coding DNA: TGTGCCAGCAGTTCTGGGGGAGAGAGTGAAAAACTGTTTTTT. Translating gives CASSSGGESEKLFF.

V is TRBV2 and J is TRBJ2-1, with TRBD1 matching 8 bases. The CDR3 extends over 22 amino acids. Germline V CDR1 and CDR2: SNHLY, FYNNEI. The ends lost 0 bases at V and 4 bases at J; junction bases unmatched: 23. CDR3 protein: CASSEAGRPGQVPSASYNEQFF. In nucleotides, the CDR3 is TGTGCCAGCAGTGAAGCCGGTAGGCCGGGACAGGTCCCAAGTGCGTCTTACAATGAGCAGTTCTTC.

CDR3 DNA sequence: TGTGCCAGTAGTACCGATCGGAGCTCCTACGAGCAGTACTTC. Residues: CASSTDRSSYEQYF. This chain connects TRBV19 to TRBJ2-7; unclear D gene. With 4 bases removed from V and 0 bases from J, the gap between germline ends came to 10 bases. The CDR3 runs 14 residues. Germline assignment: CDR1 LNHDA and CDR2 SQIVND (reference sequence).

A few counts support this clonotype. The CDR3: CSAKRTVETFAKSEQYF. The CDR3 DNA is TGCAGTGCCAAAAGGACAGTCGAAACCTTTGCCAAGTCCGAGCAGTACTTC. The V gene is TRBV20-1, the J gene TRBJ2-7, with a possible D match to TRBD1 (6 bases). The germline CDR1 and CDR2 sequences are DFQATT and SNEGSKA (reference sequence). The CDR3 is made up of 17 amino acids. V was cut by 6 bases and J by 6 bases, with 30 bases left in between.

The CDR3 loop reads CASSFETSGPYEQYF. For the CDR3, the DNA is TGCGCCAGCAGCTTCGAGACTAGCGGGCCCTACGAGCAGTACTTC. The chain is built from TRBV5-1 and TRBJ2-7, with 10 nucleotides matching TRBD2. The germline V gene has CDR1 SGHRS and CDR2 YFSETQ. V lost 2 bases and J lost 2; bases outside the gene matches: 4. The CDR3 sequence is 15 residues long.

This clonotype appeared a few times. The chain recombines TRBV21-1 with TRBJ1-5. TRBV21-1 is termed a pseudogene. CDR3 size: 18 residues. The CDR3 is CASSKVPGAHRTSQPQHF. The CDR3 DNA follows: TGTGCCAGCAGCAAAGTCCCAGGGGCCCACCGGACGAGTCAGCCCCAGCATTTT.

The chain combines TRBV18 with TRBJ2-5, with a tentative D call TRBD1 (6 bases). The CDR3 covers 15 residues. V was clipped by 2 bases and J by 2 bases, with 12 bases between them. Germline CDR1 KGHSH, CDR2 LQKENI. CDR3 nucleotides: TGTGCCAGCTCACCAAGAGGGGGAATACAAGAGACCCAGTACTTC. Translated: CASSPRGGIQETQYF.